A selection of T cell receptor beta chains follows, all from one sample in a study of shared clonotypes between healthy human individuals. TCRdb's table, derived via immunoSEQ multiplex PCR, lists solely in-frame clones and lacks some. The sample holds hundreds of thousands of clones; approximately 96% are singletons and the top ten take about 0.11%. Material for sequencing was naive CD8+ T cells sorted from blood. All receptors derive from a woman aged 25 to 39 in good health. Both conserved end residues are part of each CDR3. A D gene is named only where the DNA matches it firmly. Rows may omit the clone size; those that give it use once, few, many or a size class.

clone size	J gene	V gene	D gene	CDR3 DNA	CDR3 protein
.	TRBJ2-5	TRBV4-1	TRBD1	TGCGCCAGCAGCCACCCGGGACAGGGCCAAGAGACCCAGTACTTC	CASSHPGQGQETQYF
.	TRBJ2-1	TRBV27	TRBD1	TGTGCCAGCAGTTTAGAAGGACAGGGGGACGTTGGGGAGCAGTTCTTC	CASSLEGQGDVGEQFF
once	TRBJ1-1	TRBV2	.	TGTGCCAGCAGCCACAGGCTTAAGAACACTGAAGCTTTCTTT	CASSHRLKNTEAFF
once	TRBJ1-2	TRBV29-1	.	TGCAGCGTGAGGGAGAGTTACTATGGCTACACCTTC	CSVRESYYGYTF
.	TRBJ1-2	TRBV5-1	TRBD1	TGCGCCAGCAGCTCTACAGGGGACTATGGCTACACCTTC	CASSSTGDYGYTF
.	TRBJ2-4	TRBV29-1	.	TGCAGCGTTGTGGGCTTCGAGGCGGCCAAAAACATTCAGTACTTC	CSVVGFEAAKNIQYF
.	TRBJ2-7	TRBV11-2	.	TGTGCCAGCAGCTTAGTTCGGGGTGACGAGCAGTACTTC	CASSLVRGDEQYF
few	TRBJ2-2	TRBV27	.	.	CASSFLETGELFF
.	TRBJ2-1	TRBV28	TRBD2	TGTGCCAGCAGTCGGAGGACTAGCGACCAATCATCTTCCTACAATGAGCAGTTCTTC	CASSRRTSDQSSSYNEQFF
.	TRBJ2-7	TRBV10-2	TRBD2	TGCGCCAGCAGGCGTGGGACTAGCGGGAGAGGAGGGGTCTACGAGCAGTACTTC	CASRRGTSGRGGVYEQYF
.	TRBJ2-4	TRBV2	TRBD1	TGTGCCAGCAGTGAGGGTCTTGGACAGGGCCCCAAAAACATTCAGTACTTC	CASSEGLGQGPKNIQYF
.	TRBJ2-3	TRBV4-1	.	TGCGCCAGCAGCCAAGATTACGGGACAACAAGCGATACGCAGTATTTT	CASSQDYGTTSDTQYF
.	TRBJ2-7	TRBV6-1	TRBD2	TGTGCCAGCAGTGAAGCCGGGACTAGCGGACCATTATACTCCTACGAGCAGTACTTC	CASSEAGTSGPLYSYEQYF
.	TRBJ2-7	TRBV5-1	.	TGCGCCAGCAGGAAGGGCTACAGCTACGAGCAGTACTTC	CASRKGYSYEQYF
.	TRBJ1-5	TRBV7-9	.	TGTGCCAGCAGACCCGACGGGAGCAATCAGCCCCAGCATTTT	CASRPDGSNQPQHF
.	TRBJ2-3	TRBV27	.	TGTGCCAGCAGTTTGTTTGGGGGTCCAGATACGCAGTATTTT	CASSLFGGPDTQYF
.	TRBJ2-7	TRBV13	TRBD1	TGTGCCAGCAGCCCGGTGACAGGGGGTTTCGAGCAGTACTTC	CASSPVTGGFEQYF
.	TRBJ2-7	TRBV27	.	TGTGCCAGCAGTCTAACCCCCGGCAGGGCGGAGCAGTACTTC	CASSLTPGRAEQYF
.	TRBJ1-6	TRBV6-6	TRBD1	TGTGCCAGCACCCTCGACAGGGGGAATAATTCACCCCTCCACTTT	CASTLDRGNNSPLHF
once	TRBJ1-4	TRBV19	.	TGTGCCAGTAGTGGCCTAAACCTGGAAAAACTGTTTTTT	CASSGLNLEKLFF
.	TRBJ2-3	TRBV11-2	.	TGTGCCAGCAGCTTAGAAGTCGCAGATACGCAGTATTTT	CASSLEVADTQYF
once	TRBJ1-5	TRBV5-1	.	TGCGCCAGCAGCTTGGCCCAGGGTGGTCAGCCCCAGCATTTT	CASSLAQGGQPQHF
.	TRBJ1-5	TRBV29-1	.	TGCAGCGTATGGACTGGTGATAGCAATCAGCCCCAGCATTTT	CSVWTGDSNQPQHF
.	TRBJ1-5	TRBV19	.	TGTGCCAGTAGTAAGGGGTCCGTAAAGGAGGCTCTGAATCAGCCCCAGCATTTT	CASSKGSVKEALNQPQHF
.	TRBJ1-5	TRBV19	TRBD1	TGTGCCGGAGGACAGGGGGTTCAGCCCCAGCATTTT	CAGGQGVQPQHF
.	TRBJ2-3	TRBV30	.	TGTGCCTGGAGTGGGGATACGCAGTATTTT	CAWSGDTQYF
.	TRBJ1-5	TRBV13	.	TGTGCCAGCAGCCGGGGGAATCAGCCCCAGCATTTT	CASSRGNQPQHF
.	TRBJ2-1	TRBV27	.	TGTGCCAGCCGAGACTACAATGAGCAGTTCTTC	CASRDYNEQFF
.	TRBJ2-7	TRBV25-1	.	TGTGCCAGCAGTGCCCTTTACGAGCAGTACTTC	CASSALYEQYF
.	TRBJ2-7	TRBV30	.	TGTGCCTGGACCCGACCGGGGATTTACGAGCAGTACTTC	CAWTRPGIYEQYF
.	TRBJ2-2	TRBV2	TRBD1	TGTGCCAGCGACAGGGGAAACACCGGGGAGCTGTTTTTT	CASDRGNTGELFF
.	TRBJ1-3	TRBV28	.	TGTGCCCATACGGCGGGACGGAGCTCTGGAAACACCATATATTTT	CAHTAGRSSGNTIYF
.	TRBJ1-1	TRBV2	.	TGTGCCAGCAGTGCCTCCGGGGACGGATTGAGGGCTTTCTTT	CASSASGDGLRAFF
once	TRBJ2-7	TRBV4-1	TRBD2	TGCGCCAGCAGCCCATCACCTAGCGGGGCCCGCAGCGAGCAGTACTTC	CASSPSPSGARSEQYF
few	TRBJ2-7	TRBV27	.	TGTGCCAGCAGAGACCTAGCCTACGAGCAGTACTTC	CASRDLAYEQYF